This TCR beta chain was sequenced in a study of neurological immune-mediated disorders. Trimming cost V 7 bases and J 6 bases, with 14 bases left between them. CDR3 size: 13 residues. Germline V gene sequence: CDR1 MDHEN, CDR2 SYDVKM. This clonotype was seen at least ten times. As yet, its antigen is unknown. Synthesis of cDNA was carried out by template-switch 5'RACE. The reaction used 10-nucleotide random UMIs. Every sequencing run produced over 160 million TCR-beta sequences, and the sequences from any one run covered 15-18 subjects. MiXCR was run by TCRdb on the 5' RACE reads, yielding one entry per CDR3 protein. The sample consists of about 59,000 distinct CDR3 sequences, nearly 25% of them appearing once. Indicated time point: technical triplicate 2. PBMCs stored at -80 C, 2 million in total, were the source of the unsorted libraries. The study's findings and limits: Whereas HTLV-1-associated myelopathy showed the most TCR clonal expansion, multiple sclerosis showed the least, with levels below those of healthy controls.

Sequencing input: PBMCs. The chain uses TRBV28 and TRBJ2-3, with a weak D call TRBD2 (6 bases). The clonotype originates from a man aged 60 to 75 with HTLV-1-associated myelopathy (HAM/TSP). Here the CDR3 reads CASTTLGRDTQYF. CDR3 DNA: TGTGCCAGCACCACCTTAGGGAGGGATACGCAGTATTTT.